This T cell receptor beta chain was captured in a study of control samples from healthy donors and cancer patients. Profiled with immunoSEQ multiplex PCR; TCRdb holds only in-frame clones, not every one. The data show around 150,000 clones, roughly 90% seen once. CDR1 is MNHEY and CDR2 is SVGAGI in the germline V gene. The CDR3 is 15 amino acids. V shed 4 bases and J shed 0 bases, with 10 bases lying between them. The sequence came from a man under 40 in good health. Material for sequencing was blood. This chain uses TRBV6-5 with TRBJ2-1; no definite D call. The CDR3 DNA sequence: TGTGCCAGCAGTTTAGACTGGAGCTCCTACAATGAGCAGTTCTTC. Its translation: CASSLDWSSYNEQFF.